This T cell receptor beta chain was identified during a study of glioma-infiltrating T cells (TCRdb year 2016). In the study overall: TCR alpha- and beta-chain repertoires were sequenced from glioma tissue, non-neoplastic brain tissue and matched peripheral blood mononuclear cells. To measure how far tissue and blood T-cell populations diverged, each tissue-infiltrating repertoire was compared against the peripheral blood repertoire of the same patient. The paired cohort comprised three low-grade glioma patients, about 8 primary glioblastoma patients and three non-glioma patients contributing non-neoplastic brain tissue. Here is what the overall study found, with its caveats: Only a very small number of CDR3 sequences turned up in both tissue and blood, a result put down to high CDR3 diversity combined with limited sampling. Group comparisons rested on small numbers: three non-neoplastic, three low-grade glioma and fewer than 10 glioblastoma patients. VJ-independent divergence between tissue and blood was below expectation in non-neoplastic patients but above expectation in all gliomas, especially low-grade gliomas.

This clonotype showed up many times. The antigen it recognizes is unknown. Per-base qualities were not stored, and no clone one base away is much larger. TCR alpha and beta CDR3 regions were amplified with the iRepertoire nested amplicon-rescue multiplex PCR (arm-PCR) platform from RNA. The input for one-step reverse transcription and amplification was roughly 85-400 ng of either tissue mRNA or PBMC total RNA. Following bead purification, Illumina adapters were added through a secondary multiplex PCR, and the libraries were then gel-purified between 200 and 400 bp. Internal 6-nucleotide barcodes were carried by the libraries and were used for demultiplexing. Sequencing of the libraries was done on an Illumina MiSeq using 2x220 or 2x250 nucleotide paired-end reads. As for how the authors treated the data: Paired reads were merged using FLASH 1.2.11 and were aligned to the GRCh37 human genome using BWA-MEM, after which TRA and TRB reads were extracted. V and J assignment used an IMGT-derived reference of cassette sequences and CDR3 motifs that included pseudogenes. Reads were translated in three frames, and productive CDR3s were defined by a C…FGXG motif without stop codons. A clonotype was defined as a unique combination of a V-J cassette pair and a CDR3 amino acid sequence. Reads were filtered by Hamming distance, thresholded by each sample's sequence error rate in mapped regions. Clones were called with MiXCR by TCRdb after fastp trimmed the public reads at Q25, and only in-frame beta chains were retained. Each entry is one CDR3 protein sequence, shown with its most common DNA and genes. In this record, the V and J calls reflect TCRdb's handling and not the investigators' own analysis. The sample table contains fewer than 110,000 distinct CDR3 sequences; only one count was recorded for 25% to 30% of them. 44% of the sample is held by the ten biggest clonotypes.

Between the V and J ends, shortened by 6 bases and 4 bases respectively, the junction contains 14 bases. CDR1 and CDR2 are read off the germline V gene as MNHNS and SASEGT. Measured from the cysteine to the phenylalanine, the CDR3 is 14 residues long. The retained sequence is limited to the CDR3, 42 bases, with the frame set at the first base. Sequenced sample: glioma tissue, nonneoplastic brain tissue, or PBMCs (not recorded which). This TCR was sampled from a human donor with low-grade glioma or glioblastoma, undergoing nonglioma brain surgery, or in good health (not recorded which). The chain couples TRBV6-1 to TRBJ2-3; the D gene is perhaps TRBD1, from 6 matching bases. The bases read TGTGCCAGCAGCTATACCACAGGGCCAGATACGCAGTATTTT. It is translated as CASSYTTGPDTQYF.